The rows below give T cell receptor beta chains drawn from one sample of a study of shared clonotypes between healthy human individuals. The method was immunoSEQ multiplex PCR; TCRdb's version includes in-frame clones alone and lacks a portion of them. The sample holds some 2,000,000 clones, roughly 95% seen once. Sequencing was carried out using naive CD4+ T cells sorted from blood. These receptor sequences come from a man aged 18 to 29 in good health. Both conserved end residues are part of each CDR3. D genes are given only for firm matches.

D gene: -; J gene: TRBJ1-6; V gene: TRBV14; CDR3 DNA: TGTGCCAGCAGCCGCTCGTGGGATTCACCCCTCCACTTT; CDR3 protein: CASSRSWDSPLHF
D gene: -; J gene: TRBJ1-5; V gene: TRBV19; CDR3 DNA: TGTGCCAGTAGTATCCGACAGGTCAATCAGCCCCAGCATTTT; CDR3 protein: CASSIRQVNQPQHF
D gene: TRBD1; J gene: TRBJ2-3; V gene: TRBV2; CDR3 DNA: TGTGCCAGCAGCAGGACAGGGGGCATGGATACGCAGTATTTT; CDR3 protein: CASSRTGGMDTQYF
D gene: TRBD1; J gene: TRBJ2-4; V gene: TRBV18; CDR3 DNA: TGTGCCAGCTCACGACCGGGACAGGGTGCCATTCAGTACTTC; CDR3 protein: CASSRPGQGAIQYF
D gene: -; J gene: TRBJ2-1; V gene: TRBV5-4; CDR3 DNA: TGTGCCAGCAGCTCCCCGGGACTCTCCTACAATGAGCAGTTCTTC; CDR3 protein: CASSSPGLSYNEQFF
D gene: -; J gene: TRBJ1-6; V gene: TRBV2; CDR3 DNA: TGTGCCAGCAGTGAAGTGGCCCGGGTTAGTAATTCACCCCTCCACTTT; CDR3 protein: CASSEVARVSNSPLHF
D gene: -; J gene: TRBJ1-2; V gene: TRBV11-2; CDR3 DNA: TGTGCCAGCAGCTTAGGGTTTGGATATGGCTACACCTTC; CDR3 protein: CASSLGFGYGYTF
D gene: -; J gene: TRBJ1-5; V gene: TRBV28; CDR3 DNA: TGTGCCAGCAGTCCCCACCGGTTGGATCAGCCCCAGCATTTT; CDR3 protein: CASSPHRLDQPQHF
D gene: TRBD2; J gene: TRBJ2-6; V gene: TRBV5-6; CDR3 DNA: TGTGCCAGCAGCCCGGGGACTAGCGCTTGGGCCAACGTCCTGACTTTC; CDR3 protein: CASSPGTSAWANVLTF
D gene: -; J gene: TRBJ2-2; V gene: TRBV2; CDR3 DNA: TGTGCCAGCTCCGGAGGGTACAGGGGCGGGTTCGTGGCCGGGGAGCTGTTTTTT; CDR3 protein: CASSGGYRGGFVAGELFF
D gene: -; J gene: TRBJ2-5; V gene: TRBV9; CDR3 DNA: TGTGCCAGCAGCAGGTCGGGGACCACAGAGACCCAGTACTTC; CDR3 protein: CASSRSGTTETQYF
D gene: TRBD2; J gene: TRBJ2-1; V gene: TRBV2; CDR3 DNA: TGTGCCAGCACCCGATTTAGCGGGAACTCCTACAATGAGCAGTTCTTC; CDR3 protein: CASTRFSGNSYNEQFF
D gene: -; J gene: TRBJ2-1; V gene: TRBV5-1; CDR3 DNA: TGCGCCAGCGGTCCAAACCCAGCGGACGATGAGCAGTTCTTC; CDR3 protein: CASGPNPADDEQFF
D gene: -; J gene: TRBJ1-1; V gene: TRBV30; CDR3 DNA: TGTGCCTGGGGCAGGGGTATGAACACTGAAGCTTTCTTT; CDR3 protein: CAWGRGMNTEAFF
D gene: TRBD1; J gene: TRBJ1-1; V gene: TRBV7-3; CDR3 DNA: TGTGCCAGCAGACGAGCCCGGGACAGGGGATGCACTGAAGCTTTCTTT; CDR3 protein: CASRRARDRGCTEAFF
D gene: TRBD1; J gene: TRBJ1-4; V gene: TRBV5-6; CDR3 DNA: TGTGCCAGCAGCTATGCGGCAGGGGGAGTGGGAAAACTGTTTTTT; CDR3 protein: CASSYAAGGVGKLFF
D gene: -; J gene: TRBJ1-1; V gene: TRBV5-1; CDR3 DNA: TGCGCCAGCAGCTTGGAACCCACAGGGCCCGAAGCTTTCTTT; CDR3 protein: CASSLEPTGPEAFF
D gene: TRBD2; J gene: TRBJ2-7; V gene: TRBV6-6; CDR3 DNA: TGTGCCAGCAGTTCCGGACTAGCGGGAGGCTACGAGCAGTACTTC; CDR3 protein: CASSSGLAGGYEQYF